Shown below are 5 T cell receptor beta chains from a single sample sequenced in a study of OX40 agonist ivuxolimab in advanced cancers. Clones were sequenced by immunoSEQ multiplex PCR, and TCRdb holds only the in-frame ones, with some missing. The table records 65,000 to 95,000 clones, just under 95% of them present only once. Sequencing used CD4+ or CD8+ T cells sorted from blood, obtained in a trial of the OX40 agonist ivuxolimab. Receptor source: an adult with an advanced solid tumor such as melanoma, head and neck, liver or kidney cancer.

The V call is TRBV6-6, the J call TRBJ1-2; D is unclear. This CDR3 is 12 amino acids long. Trimming pared 6 bases from V and 4 bases from J, leaving 9 bases between. Germline-derived CDR1 and CDR2 are MNHNY and SVGAGI (reference sequence). The CDR3: CASSPPGYGYTF. The CDR3, as DNA: TGTGCCAGCAGCCCCCCGGGCTATGGCTACACCTTC.

The chain has TRBV7-2 and TRBJ2-2; unclear D gene. Per germline, CDR1 SGHTA and CDR2 FQGNSA. The CDR3 totals 15 residues. Trimming took off 7 bases at V and 7 bases at J, with 19 bases between the two ends. The CDR3 coding sequence is TGTGCCAGCACCCCGATAGGCCACGTGGGCGGGGAGCTGTTTTTT. Translated, it gives CASTPIGHVGGELFF. Variable domain in full (rest from reference TRBV7-2 and TRBJ2-2): GAGVSQSPSNKVTEKGKDVELRCDPISGHTALYWYRQSLGQGLEFLIYFQGNSAPDKSGLPSDRFSAERTGGSVSTLTIQRTQQEDSAVYLCASTPIGHVGGELFFGEGSRLTVL.

The V gene is TRBV15, the J gene TRBJ2-2; 11 nucleotides agree with TRBD2. Germline V CDR1 and CDR2: LNHNV, YYDKDF (reference sequence). V lost 1 base to trimming and J lost 5 bases; unmatched junction nucleotides: 9. The CDR3 is 18 residues long. The DNA of the CDR3 is TGTGCCACCAGCAGAGGTCGGGCTAGCGGGGGGTGGACCGGGGAGCTGTTTTTT. Translated, it gives CATSRGRASGGWTGELFF.

The CDR3: CASSPWNPSTEAFF. The CDR3 DNA reads as TGTGCCAGCTCACCGTGGAACCCGAGTACTGAAGCTTTCTTT. J is TRBJ1-1 and V is TRBV18; D remains ambiguous. The V end was cut by 3 bases, the J end by 5 bases, with 13 bases between. This CDR3 is built from 14 residues. Per germline, CDR1 KGHSH and CDR2 LQKENI.

This rearrangement joins TRBV25-1 to TRBJ2-6, with TRBD2 matching 8 bases. V lost 7 bases to trimming and J lost 0 bases; unmatched junction nucleotides: 8. Germline V gene data show CDR1 as MGHDK and CDR2 as SYGVNS. CDR3 size: 17 residues. This CDR3 reads CASTGGGSNSGANVLTF. CDR3 nucleotides: TGTGCCAGCACCGGGGGGGGCTCAAACTCTGGGGCCAACGTCCTGACTTTC.